This T cell receptor (beta chain) was documented in a study of regulatory T cells in long-lasting Graves disease. Arm-PCR with iRepertoire HTBI primers amplified the CDR3 regions for these TCR beta libraries. Original handling: Across the samples, identification revealed around 65 TRBV and more than 11 TRBJ segments. TCRdb re-called the multiplex PCR reads through MiXCR, storing one row per CDR3 protein. The V and J calls and clone size are TCRdb's, not the authors'. The table lists about 420,000 distinct CDR3 sequences, around 17% of them singletons. Germline lookup yields CDR1 LNHDA and CDR2 SQIVND (reference sequence). V was shortened by 10 bases and J by 3 bases, with 13 bases between the two germline ends. CDR3 length: 13 amino acids. Time point of the sample: newly diagnosed GD, antithyroid drugs for less than 3 months. PBMC-extracted RNA yielded the TCR library. The sample was also linked to a second study, of T cells in Graves' hyperthyroidism and ophthalmopathy.

Material: peripheral blood mononuclear cells (PBMCs), obtained at new diagnosis, from a patient treated with antithyroid drugs. The V call is TRBV19, the J call TRBJ1-5; tentatively, D is TRBD1 (6 bases). The TCR was taken from a woman younger than 30 with Graves disease. The CDR3 DNA sequence: TGTGCCACGGGGGCGCGTGACAATCAGCCCCAGCATTTT. Encoded protein: CATGARDNQPQHF.